One and the same sample provided the 23 T cell receptor beta chains below, sequenced in a study of CD8+ T cells in alopecia areata. Extraction of RNA preceded its reverse transcription into cDNA, which served as the sequencing template. Some clones are missing from TCRdb's copy, which holds only in-frame ones; the method was immunoSEQ multiplex PCR. The sample holds roughly 75,000 clones, approximately 58% seen once. The specimen comprised CD8+ T cells sorted from blood, sampled at week 0. The receptor set was obtained from a human donor with alopecia areata.

This rearrangement joins TRBV4-1 to TRBJ1-5; D remains unclear. Germline V gene data show CDR1 as MGHRA and CDR2 as YSYEKL. V lost 0 bases and J lost 9, with 12 bases in between. CDR3 length: 14 residues. The CDR3 loop reads CASSQDQRTWPQHF. As DNA, the CDR3 is TGCGCCAGCAGCCAAGACCAACGTACATGGCCCCAGCATTTT.

The V call is TRBV5-6, the J call TRBJ2-7, with D tentatively TRBD2 (5 bases). The CDR3 totals 14 residues. CDR1 is SGHDT and CDR2 is YYEEEE in the germline V gene. The ends were cut back, 4 bases at V and 0 bases at J, with 11 bases in the middle. As DNA, the CDR3 is TGTGCCAGCAGCCCCGAGGGTGGCTCCTACGAGCAGTACTTC. It encodes CASSPEGGSYEQYF.

The chain recombines TRBV9 with TRBJ2-7; the D is unclear. The germline gives CDR1 SGDLS, CDR2 YYNGEE. Between the trimmed V and J ends, which lost 4 bases and 6 bases, there was a span of 11 bases. This CDR3 spans 12 amino acids. Here the CDR3 DNA reads TGTGCCAGCAGCCCTGGTGGAAGCGAGCAGTACTTC. Translating gives CASSPGGSEQYF.

The chain couples TRBV5-6 to TRBJ1-4; D is unresolved. Germline lookup yields CDR1 SGHDT and CDR2 YYEEEE. The CDR3 totals 13 residues. The ends were cut back, 0 bases at V and 6 bases at J, with 6 bases in the middle. The CDR3: CASSLGNHEKLFF. As DNA, the CDR3 is TGTGCCAGCAGCTTGGGAAACCATGAAAAACTGTTTTTT.

The chain recombines TRBV2 with TRBJ2-5; D is unresolved. Trimming cost V 4 bases and J 2 bases, with 11 bases left between them. CDR1 and CDR2 (germline): SNHLY, FYNNEI. The CDR3 length is 14 residues. The CDR3 here is CASSVGQNQETQYF. DNA of the CDR3: TGTGCCAGCAGTGTAGGGCAGAATCAAGAGACCCAGTACTTC.

This clone was seen a few times. The chain combines TRBV2 with TRBJ1-3; 7 bases fit TRBD1. This CDR3 is built from 16 residues. Germline V gene data show CDR1 as SNHLY and CDR2 as FYNNEI. V was pared by 6 bases and J by 0 bases, with 8 bases of the junction left unmatched. The CDR3 loop reads CASSVDRTYSGNTIYF. For the CDR3, the DNA is TGTGCCAGCAGCGTGGACAGGACATACTCTGGAAACACCATATATTTT.

The chain links TRBV6-1 to TRBJ1-1, with D hard to call. The germline V gene has CDR1 MNHNS and CDR2 SASEGT. With 3 bases removed from V and 0 bases from J, the gap between germline ends came to 17 bases. This CDR3 comprises 17 residues. The CDR3 bases are TGTGCCAGCAGTGACGAGGCATACCAAACAATGAACACTGAAGCTTTCTTT. The encoded protein is CASSDEAYQTMNTEAFF.

V is TRBV25-1 and J is TRBJ2-5; perhaps D is TRBD1 or TRBD2 (6 bases each). Per the germline V gene, CDR1 is MGHDK and CDR2 is SYGVNS. Trimming took off 0 bases at V and 3 bases at J, with 14 bases between the two ends. The CDR3 has 16 residues. The CDR3 here is CASSEYPGALEETQYF. The CDR3 DNA reads TGTGCCAGCAGTGAATACCCGGGGGCCTTAGAAGAGACCCAGTACTTC. The variable domain in full, completed from reference TRBV25-1 and TRBJ2-5, reads EADIYQTPRYLVIGTGKKITLECSQTMGHDKMYWYQQDPGMELHLIHYSYGVNSTEKGDLSSESTVSRIRTEHFPLTLESARPSHTSQYLCASSEYPGALEETQYFGPGTRLLVL.

This clone is categorized as medium-sized (0.01 to 0.1%). The gene calls are TRBV4-1 and TRBJ2-3, with a weak D call TRBD2 (6 bases). Germline V CDR1 and CDR2: MGHRA, YSYEKL. Between the trimmed V and J ends, which lost 0 bases and 1 base, there was a span of 11 bases. This CDR3 contains 16 residues. CDR3 DNA sequence: TGCGCCAGCAGCCAAGATCTCCAGCGGGGCACAGATACGCAGTATTTT. Protein product: CASSQDLQRGTDTQYF.

The rearrangement joins TRBV5-1 to TRBJ2-2, with D perhaps assigned TRBD1 or TRBD2 (5 bases each). Looked up from germline, CDR1 is SGHRS and CDR2 is YFSETQ. This CDR3 region has 14 residues. V was pared by 0 bases and J by 10 bases, with 13 bases between. CDR3 sequence reads: CASSLGDVPPELFF. Written as DNA, the CDR3 is TGCGCCAGCAGCTTGGGGGACGTCCCACCGGAGCTGTTTTTT. The full variable domain, in which reference TRBV5-1 and TRBJ2-2 provide the parts outside the CDR3, is KAGVTQTPRYLIKTRGQQVTLSCSPISGHRSVSWYQQTPGQGLQFLFEYFSETQRNKGNFPGRFSGRQFSNSRSEMNVSTLELGDSALYLCASSLGDVPPELFFGEGSRLTVL.

This chain joins TRBV19 and TRBJ2-7, with D tentatively TRBD1 or TRBD2 (5 bases each). The CDR3 runs 12 residues. CDR1 and CDR2 (germline): LNHDA, SQIVND (reference sequence). V was shortened by 4 bases and J by 3 bases, with 7 bases between the two germline ends. The CDR3 nucleotides are TGTGCCAGTAGTAGGGACGGCTACGAGCAGTACTTC. It codes for CASSRDGYEQYF.

This clone was seen a handful of times. The genes are TRBV19 and TRBJ1-2; D is perhaps TRBD1 (5 bases). The V and J ends lost 6 bases and 8 bases respectively, with 10 bases between them. Germline V lookup: CDR1 LNHDA, CDR2 SQIVND (reference sequence). The CDR3 length is 11 residues. The CDR3 region is CASRTGDGYTF. The CDR3 DNA is TGTGCCAGTAGAACCGGGGACGGCTACACCTTC.

The rearrangement uses TRBV15 and TRBJ1-5; 10 nucleotides match TRBD1. The CDR3 runs to 15 residues. V was pared by 9 bases and J by 3 bases, with 8 bases of the junction left unmatched. Looked up from germline, CDR1 is LNHNV and CDR2 is YYDKDF (reference sequence). The CDR3 DNA is TGTGCCACAACCCGGGACAGGGGACACAATCAGCCCCAGCATTTT. It is translated as CATTRDRGHNQPQHF.

The rearrangement uses TRBV29-1 and TRBJ2-3; 12 nucleotides align to TRBD2. Trimming took 2 bases from V and 0 from J; bases not matched to a gene: 3. Germline CDR1 reads SQVTM; CDR2 reads ANQGSEA. The CDR3 has 16 residues. The CDR3 DNA sequence: TGCAGCGTTGAATCGACTAGCGGGGGAAGCACAGATACGCAGTATTTT. The encoded protein is CSVESTSGGSTDTQYF.

This clone showed up just a few times. The rearrangement uses TRBV4-1 and TRBJ2-5; 11 positions agree with TRBD2. CDR3 length: 15 residues. The trim removed 4 bases at V and 5 bases at J, leaving 6 bases unmatched. Germline-derived CDR1 and CDR2 are MGHRA and YSYEKL. The chain's CDR3 is CASSPVAGGLETQYF. The CDR3 region has the DNA TGCGCCAGCAGCCCCGTAGCGGGGGGGCTGGAGACCCAGTACTTC.

The rearrangement uses TRBV27 and TRBJ1-4; TRBD1 might be the D (6 bases). CDR1 is MNHEY, CDR2 SMNVEV, per germline (reference sequence). The CDR3 spans 14 residues. The V end was cut by 6 bases, the J end by 7 bases, with 15 bases between. The CDR3 nucleotides read TGTGCCAGCAGACAGACAGGAGGTGGTGAAAAACTGTTTTTT. This gives the protein CASRQTGGGEKLFF.

This clone was counted a few times. V is TRBV7-9 and J is TRBJ2-2; D not resolved. Between the trimmed V and J ends, which lost 4 bases and 2 bases, there was a span of 2 bases. Looked up from germline, CDR1 is SEHNR and CDR2 is FQNEAQ (reference sequence). The CDR3 covers 12 residues. The CDR3 sequence is CASSSNTGELFF. CDR3 in DNA: TGTGCCAGCAGCTCTAACACCGGGGAGCTGTTTTTT.

CDR3 in amino acids: CASSQGRGGNYYEQYF. CDR3 coding DNA: TGCGCCAGCAGCCAAGGAAGAGGCGGGAACTACTACGAGCAGTACTTC. The chain links TRBV4-3 to TRBJ2-7; D may be TRBD2 (6 bases). This CDR3 spans 16 amino acids. CDR1 LGHNA and CDR2 YSLEER come from the germline V gene. V lost 1 base and J 3 bases, leaving 16 bases between the germline ends.

The V and J genes are TRBV7-9 and TRBJ2-7; tentatively, D is TRBD1 or TRBD2 (5 bases each). V was clipped by 7 bases and J by 5 bases, with 21 bases between them. This CDR3 is built from 15 residues. Germline CDR1 is SEHNR and CDR2 is FQNEAQ (reference sequence). The CDR3 bases are TGTGCCAGCACTGGCGGCCGGGAAGTGGGGCACGAGCAGTACTTC. Protein product: CASTGGREVGHEQYF.

The V gene is TRBV7-6, the J gene TRBJ2-1; D is possibly TRBD2 (6 bases). Germline lookup yields CDR1 SGHVS and CDR2 FNYEAQ. The CDR3 runs 17 residues. V gave up 5 bases and J gave up 7 bases, with 24 bases separating them. Written as DNA, the CDR3 is TGTGCCAGCAGCCTCCTTTTGGGGGGAAGTGGAGGAAATGAGCAGTTCTTC. This sequence encodes CASSLLLGGSGGNEQFF.

This clone occurred a few times. This chain links TRBV29-1 with TRBJ2-7; D gene uncertain. V was trimmed by 1 base and J by 5 bases, leaving 9 bases between them. CDR1 and CDR2 (germline): SQVTM, ANQGSEA. This CDR3 contains 12 residues. Here the CDR3 reads CSVEAAWDEQYF. The CDR3 DNA reads TGCAGCGTTGAAGCGGCGTGGGACGAGCAGTACTTC.

The chain uses TRBV5-6 and TRBJ1-1; possibly TRBD1 for D (6 bases). The V gene lost 6 bases and the J gene lost 6 bases, with 15 bases spanning the gap. Germline V gives CDR1 SGHDT, CDR2 YYEEEE. The CDR3 spans 13 residues. This CDR3 reads CASTSLGGPEAFF. The CDR3 DNA reads TGTGCCAGCACCTCATTGGGGGGGCCTGAAGCTTTCTTT.

V gene TRBV9 combines with J gene TRBJ2-7; perhaps D is TRBD1 or TRBD2 (5 bases each). This CDR3 has 15 amino acids. In germline, CDR1 is SGDLS, CDR2 YYNGEE. Trimming left V 4 bases short and J 4 bases short, with 18 bases between. CDR3 region: CASSSYGDPLYEQYF. The CDR3 nucleotides are TGTGCCAGCAGCTCATATGGGGACCCACTATACGAGCAGTACTTC.